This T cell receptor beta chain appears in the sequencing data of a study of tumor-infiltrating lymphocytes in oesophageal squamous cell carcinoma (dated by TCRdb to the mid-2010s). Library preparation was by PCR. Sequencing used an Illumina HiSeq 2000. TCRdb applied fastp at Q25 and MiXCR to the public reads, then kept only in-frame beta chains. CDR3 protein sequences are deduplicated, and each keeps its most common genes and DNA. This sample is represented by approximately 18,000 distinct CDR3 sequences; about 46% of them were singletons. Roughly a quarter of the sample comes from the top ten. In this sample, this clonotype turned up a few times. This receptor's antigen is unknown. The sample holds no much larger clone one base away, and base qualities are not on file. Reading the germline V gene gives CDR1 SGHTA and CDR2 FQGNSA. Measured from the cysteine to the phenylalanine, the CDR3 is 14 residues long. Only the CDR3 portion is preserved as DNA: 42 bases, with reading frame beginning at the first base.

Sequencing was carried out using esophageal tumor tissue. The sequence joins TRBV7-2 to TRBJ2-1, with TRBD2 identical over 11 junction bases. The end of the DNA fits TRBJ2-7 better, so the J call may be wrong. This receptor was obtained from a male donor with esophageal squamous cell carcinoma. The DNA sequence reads TGTGCCAGCAGCTTCACTAGCGGGAGCTACGAGCAGTACTTC. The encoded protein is CASSFTSGSYEQYF.